This TCR beta chain was sequenced in a study of response to subunit inactivated influenza vaccine. Study results and limitations: The authors offered the suggestion that each seasonal influenza vaccination recruits few new T cells.

Trimming took 2 bases from V and 6 from J, leaving 11 bases between them. Germline lookup yields CDR1 MNHEY and CDR2 SVGAGI. The CDR3 is 13 residues long. MiXCR was run by TCRdb on the RT-PCR reads, yielding one entry per CDR3 protein. Of around 750,000 distinct CDR3 sequences in the sample, roughly 20% were seen once. This clonotype has only a few counts. Its antigen is not identified. This chain connects TRBV6-5 to TRBJ2-7, with unresolved D. The receptor was derived from a man aged 45-60 years who received an inactivated influenza vaccine. The sample in question was PBMCs from blood, obtained approximately 5 days after vaccination. CDR3 loop: CASSYARWGEQYF. Written as DNA, the CDR3 is TGTGCCAGCAGTTACGCCAGGTGGGGCGAGCAGTACTTC.